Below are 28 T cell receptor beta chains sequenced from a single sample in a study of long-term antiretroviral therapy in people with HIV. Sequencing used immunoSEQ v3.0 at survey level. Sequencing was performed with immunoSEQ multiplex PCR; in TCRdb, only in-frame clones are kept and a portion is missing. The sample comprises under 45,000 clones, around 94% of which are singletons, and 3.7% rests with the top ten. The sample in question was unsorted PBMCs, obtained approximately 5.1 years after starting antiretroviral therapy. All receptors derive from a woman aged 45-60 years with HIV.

This chain's CDR3 is CASSLRRGGPTDTQYF. The CDR3, as DNA: TGTGCCAGCAGCTTAAGACGGGGGGGCCCCACAGATACGCAGTATTTT. The rearrangement joins TRBV13 to TRBJ2-3; 8 bases agree with TRBD2. Germline V lookup: CDR1 PRHDT, CDR2 FYEKMQ (reference sequence). CDR3 size: 16 residues. Germline trimming cut 2 bases from V and 2 bases from J; bases unmatched to any gene: 6.

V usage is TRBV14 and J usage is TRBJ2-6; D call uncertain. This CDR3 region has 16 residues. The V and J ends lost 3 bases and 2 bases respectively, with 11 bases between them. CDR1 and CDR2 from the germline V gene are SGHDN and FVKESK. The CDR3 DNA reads TGTGCCAGCAGCCATCAAGGGAAAGCTGGGGCCAACGTCCTGACTTTC. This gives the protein CASSHQGKAGANVLTF.

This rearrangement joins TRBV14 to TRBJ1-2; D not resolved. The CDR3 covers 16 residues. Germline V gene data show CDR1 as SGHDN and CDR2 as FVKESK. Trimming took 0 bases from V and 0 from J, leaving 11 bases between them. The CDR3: CASSQEDRPSNYGYTF. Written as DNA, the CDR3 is TGTGCCAGCAGCCAAGAGGACCGGCCCTCTAACTATGGCTACACCTTC. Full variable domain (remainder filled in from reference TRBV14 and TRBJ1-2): EAGVTQFPSHSVIEKGQTVTLRCDPISGHDNLYWYRRVMGKEIKFLLHFVKESKQDESGMPNNRFLAERTGGTYSTLKVQPAELEDSGVYFCASSQEDRPSNYGYTFGSGTRLTVV.

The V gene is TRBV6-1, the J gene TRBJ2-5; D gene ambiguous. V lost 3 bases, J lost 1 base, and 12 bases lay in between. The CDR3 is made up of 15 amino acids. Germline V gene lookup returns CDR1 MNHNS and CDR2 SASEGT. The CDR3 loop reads CASSDPNLSQETQYF. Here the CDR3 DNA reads TGTGCCAGCAGTGACCCTAATTTGTCCCAAGAGACCCAGTACTTC.

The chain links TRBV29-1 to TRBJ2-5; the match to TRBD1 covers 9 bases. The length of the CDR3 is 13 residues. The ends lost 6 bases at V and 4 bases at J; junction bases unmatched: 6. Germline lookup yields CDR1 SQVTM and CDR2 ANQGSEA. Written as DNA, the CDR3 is TGCAGCGTCGAAACAGGGGGCGGAGAGACCCAGTACTTC. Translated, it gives CSVETGGGETQYF.

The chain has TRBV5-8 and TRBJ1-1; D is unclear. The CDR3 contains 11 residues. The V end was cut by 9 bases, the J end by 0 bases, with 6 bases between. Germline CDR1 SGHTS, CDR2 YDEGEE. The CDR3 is CATHMNTEAFF. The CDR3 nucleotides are TGTGCCACCCATATGAACACTGAAGCTTTCTTT.

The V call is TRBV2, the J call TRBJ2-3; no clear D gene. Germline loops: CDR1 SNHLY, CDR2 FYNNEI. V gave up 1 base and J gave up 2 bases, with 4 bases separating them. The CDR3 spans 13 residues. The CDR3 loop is CASSEGFTDTQYF. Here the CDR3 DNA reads TGTGCCAGCAGTGAAGGTTTCACAGATACGCAGTATTTT.

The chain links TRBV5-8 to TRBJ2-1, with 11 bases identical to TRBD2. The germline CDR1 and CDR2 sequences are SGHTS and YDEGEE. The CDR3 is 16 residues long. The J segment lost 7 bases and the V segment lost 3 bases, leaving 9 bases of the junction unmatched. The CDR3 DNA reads TGTGCCAGCAGCTCGACTAGCGGGGTGAGGTGGAATGAGCAGTTCTTC. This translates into CASSSTSGVRWNEQFF.

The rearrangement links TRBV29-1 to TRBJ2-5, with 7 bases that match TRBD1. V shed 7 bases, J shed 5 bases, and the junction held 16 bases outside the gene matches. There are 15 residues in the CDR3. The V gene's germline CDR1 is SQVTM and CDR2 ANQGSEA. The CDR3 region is CSADSMTGQAETQYF. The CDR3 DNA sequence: TGCAGCGCCGACTCCATGACAGGGCAGGCGGAGACCCAGTACTTC.

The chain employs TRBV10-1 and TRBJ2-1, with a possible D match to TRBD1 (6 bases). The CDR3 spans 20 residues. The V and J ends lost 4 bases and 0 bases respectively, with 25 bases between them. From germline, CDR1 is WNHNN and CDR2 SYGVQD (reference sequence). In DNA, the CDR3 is TGCGCCAGCAGTGGCCTAACCCCACAGGGCCCATTCAGCTCCTACAATGAGCAGTTCTTC. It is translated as CASSGLTPQGPFSSYNEQFF.

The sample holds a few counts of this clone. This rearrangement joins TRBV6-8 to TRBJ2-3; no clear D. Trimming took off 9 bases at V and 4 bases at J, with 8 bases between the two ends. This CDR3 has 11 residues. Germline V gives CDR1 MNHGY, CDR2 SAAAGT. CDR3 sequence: CASRFSDTQYF. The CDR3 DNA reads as TGTGCCAGTCGGTTTTCAGATACGCAGTATTTT.

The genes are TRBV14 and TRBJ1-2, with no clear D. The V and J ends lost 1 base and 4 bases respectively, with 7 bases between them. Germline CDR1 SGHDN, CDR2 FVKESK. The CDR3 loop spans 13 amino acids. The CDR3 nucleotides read TGTGCCAGCAGCCAAGTACAGACCTATGGCTACACCTTC. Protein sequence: CASSQVQTYGYTF.

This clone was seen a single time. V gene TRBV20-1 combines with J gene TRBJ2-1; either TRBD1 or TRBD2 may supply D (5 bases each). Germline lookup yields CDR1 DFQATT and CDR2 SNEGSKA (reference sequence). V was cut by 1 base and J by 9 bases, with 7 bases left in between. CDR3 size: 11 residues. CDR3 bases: TGCAGTGCTAGAGGGGGGTTTGAGCAGTTCTTC. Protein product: CSARGGFEQFF.

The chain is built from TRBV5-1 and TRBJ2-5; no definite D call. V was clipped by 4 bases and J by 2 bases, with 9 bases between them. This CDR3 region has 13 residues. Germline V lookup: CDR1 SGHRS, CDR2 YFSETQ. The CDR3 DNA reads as TGCGCCAGCAGCCCCCGACGTCAAGAGACCCAGTACTTC. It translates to CASSPRRQETQYF.

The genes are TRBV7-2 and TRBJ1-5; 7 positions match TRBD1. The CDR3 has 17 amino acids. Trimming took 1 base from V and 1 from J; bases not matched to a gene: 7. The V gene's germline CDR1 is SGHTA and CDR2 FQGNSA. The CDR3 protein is CASSLVFGTVSNQPQHF. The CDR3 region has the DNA TGTGCCAGCAGCTTAGTTTTTGGGACAGTAAGCAATCAGCCCCAGCATTTT. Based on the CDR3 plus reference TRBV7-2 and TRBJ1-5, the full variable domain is GAGVSQSPSNKVTEKGKDVELRCDPISGHTALYWYRQSLGQGLEFLIYFQGNSAPDKSGLPSDRFSAERTGGSVSTLTIQRTQQEDSAVYLCASSLVFGTVSNQPQHFGDGTRLSIL.

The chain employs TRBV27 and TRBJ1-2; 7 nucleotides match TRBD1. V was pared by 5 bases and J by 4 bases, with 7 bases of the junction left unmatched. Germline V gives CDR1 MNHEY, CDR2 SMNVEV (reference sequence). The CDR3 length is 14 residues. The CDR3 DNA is TGTGCCAGCAGTCTTCGACAGGGCCCCTATGGCTACACCTTC. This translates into CASSLRQGPYGYTF.

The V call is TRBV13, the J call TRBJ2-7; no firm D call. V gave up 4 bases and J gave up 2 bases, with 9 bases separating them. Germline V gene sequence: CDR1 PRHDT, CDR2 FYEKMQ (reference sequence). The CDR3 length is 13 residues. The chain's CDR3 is CASSSGFPYEQYF. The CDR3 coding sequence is TGTGCCAGCAGCTCCGGGTTTCCCTACGAGCAGTACTTC.

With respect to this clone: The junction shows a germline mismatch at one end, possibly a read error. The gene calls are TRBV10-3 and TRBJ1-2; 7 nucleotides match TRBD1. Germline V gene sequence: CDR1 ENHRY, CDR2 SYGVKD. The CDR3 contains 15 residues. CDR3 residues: CASSVEGAPPYGYTF. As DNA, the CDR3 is TGTGCCAGCAGTGTTGAGGGGGCGCCCCCCTATGGCTACACCTTC.

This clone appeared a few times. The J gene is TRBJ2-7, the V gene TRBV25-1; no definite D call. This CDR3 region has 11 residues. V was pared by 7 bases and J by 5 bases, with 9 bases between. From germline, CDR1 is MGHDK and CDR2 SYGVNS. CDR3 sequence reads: CASNKANEQYF. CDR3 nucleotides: TGTGCCAGCAATAAGGCGAACGAGCAGTACTTC.

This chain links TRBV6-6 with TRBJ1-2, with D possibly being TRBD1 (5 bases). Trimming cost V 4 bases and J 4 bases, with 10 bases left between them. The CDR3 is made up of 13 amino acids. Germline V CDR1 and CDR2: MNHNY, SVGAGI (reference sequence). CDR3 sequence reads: CASSSGPVYGYTF. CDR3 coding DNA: TGTGCCAGCAGTTCGGGACCGGTCTATGGCTACACCTTC.

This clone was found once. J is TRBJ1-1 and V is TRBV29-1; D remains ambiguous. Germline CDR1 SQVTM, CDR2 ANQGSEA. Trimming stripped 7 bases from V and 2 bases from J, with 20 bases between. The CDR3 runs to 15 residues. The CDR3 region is CSAHWGARFNTEAFF. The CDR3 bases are TGCAGCGCCCATTGGGGAGCCAGGTTTAACACTGAAGCTTTCTTT.

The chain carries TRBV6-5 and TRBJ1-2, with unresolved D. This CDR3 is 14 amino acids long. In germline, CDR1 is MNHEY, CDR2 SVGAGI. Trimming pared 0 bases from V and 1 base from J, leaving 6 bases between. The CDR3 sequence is CASSYSARNYGYTF. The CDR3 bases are TGTGCCAGCAGTTACTCAGCCCGTAACTATGGCTACACCTTC.

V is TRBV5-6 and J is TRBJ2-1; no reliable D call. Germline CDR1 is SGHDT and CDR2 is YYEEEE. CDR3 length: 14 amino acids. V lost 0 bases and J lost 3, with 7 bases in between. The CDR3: CASSLGQYYNEQFF. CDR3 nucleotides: TGTGCCAGCAGCTTGGGGCAGTACTACAATGAGCAGTTCTTC. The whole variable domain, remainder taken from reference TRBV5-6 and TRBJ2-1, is DAGVTQSPTHLIKTRGQQVTLRCSPKSGHDTVSWYQQALGQGPQFIFQYYEEEERQRGNFPDRFSGHQFPNYSSELNVNALLLGDSALYLCASSLGQYYNEQFFGPGTRLTVL.

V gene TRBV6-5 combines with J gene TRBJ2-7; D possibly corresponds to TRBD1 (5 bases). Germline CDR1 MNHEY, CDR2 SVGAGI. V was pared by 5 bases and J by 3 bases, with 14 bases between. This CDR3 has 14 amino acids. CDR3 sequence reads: CASSRNPGYYEQYF. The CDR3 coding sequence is TGTGCCAGCAGTCGCAATCCAGGGTACTACGAGCAGTACTTC.

The CDR3 sequence is CASSFRGAATDTQYF. The CDR3 region has the DNA TGTGCCAGCAGCTTCCGGGGGGCAGCAACAGATACGCAGTATTTT. V gene TRBV11-2 combines with J gene TRBJ2-3; perhaps TRBD2 as D (7 bases). The germline V and J ends were trimmed by 3 bases and 3 bases, with 13 bases remaining between them. The CDR3 consists of 15 residues. CDR1 SGHAT and CDR2 FQNNGV come from the germline V gene.

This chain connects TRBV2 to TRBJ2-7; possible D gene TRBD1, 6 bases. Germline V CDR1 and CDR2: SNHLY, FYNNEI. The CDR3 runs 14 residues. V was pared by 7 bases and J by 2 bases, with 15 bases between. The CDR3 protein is CASILMTGAYEQYF. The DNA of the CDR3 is TGTGCCAGCATTCTTATGACAGGAGCCTACGAGCAGTACTTC.

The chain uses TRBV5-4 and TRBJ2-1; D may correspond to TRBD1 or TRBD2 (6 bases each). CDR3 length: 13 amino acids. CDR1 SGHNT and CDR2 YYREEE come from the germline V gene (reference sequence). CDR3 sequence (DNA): TGTGCTATTGATAGGGGGGCAGCCAATGAGCAGTTCTTC. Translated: CAIDRGAANEQFF.

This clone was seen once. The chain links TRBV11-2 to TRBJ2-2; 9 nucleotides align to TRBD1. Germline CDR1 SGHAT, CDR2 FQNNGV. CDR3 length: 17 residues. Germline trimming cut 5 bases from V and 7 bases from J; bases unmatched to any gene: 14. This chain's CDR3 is CASSTPGQGLGYGELFF. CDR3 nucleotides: TGTGCCAGCAGCACCCCGGGACAGGGTCTTGGATACGGGGAGCTGTTTTTT.